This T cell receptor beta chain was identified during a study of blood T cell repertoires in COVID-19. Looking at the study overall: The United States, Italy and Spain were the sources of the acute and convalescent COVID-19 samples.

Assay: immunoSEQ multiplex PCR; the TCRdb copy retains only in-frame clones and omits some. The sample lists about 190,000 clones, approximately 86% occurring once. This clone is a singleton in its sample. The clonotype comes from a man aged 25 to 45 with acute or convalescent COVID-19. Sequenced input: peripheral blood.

CDR3 region: CASSLGSYGYTF. CDR3 nucleotides: TGTGCCAGCAGTTTGGGGAGCTATGGCTACACCTTC. J is TRBJ1-2 and V is TRBV28; D is unclear. CDR1 MDHEN and CDR2 SYDVKM come from the germline V gene. The CDR3 runs to 12 residues. V was cut by 3 bases and J by 4 bases, with 6 bases left in between.